A single sample is the source of the 25 T cell receptor beta chains below, sequenced in a study of cytomegalovirus exposure and HLA in healthy donors. The PCR contained 60 Vbeta and 13 Jbeta primers. Assay: immunoSEQ multiplex PCR; the TCRdb copy retains only in-frame clones and omits some. The listing records 130,000 or so clones. Sequencing was performed on PBMCs. These TCRs come from a woman aged 40 to 55 in good health and CMV-seronegative.

J is TRBJ2-7 and V is TRBV6-5; D is possibly TRBD2 (6 bases). Trimming cost V 4 bases and J 2 bases, with 15 bases left between them. CDR1 is MNHEY, CDR2 SVGAGI, per germline. CDR3 length: 15 amino acids. CDR3 protein: CASSWGDRLTYEQYF. CDR3 DNA sequence: TGTGCCAGCAGTTGGGGGGACCGCCTTACCTACGAGCAGTACTTC.

The gene calls are TRBV5-1 and TRBJ2-3, with 7 bases that match TRBD1. Germline V gives CDR1 SGHRS, CDR2 YFSETQ. The CDR3 length is 16 residues. V lost 0 bases, J lost 0 bases, and 4 bases stayed unmatched. The CDR3 protein is CASSLDRTGSTDTQYF. Here the CDR3 DNA reads TGCGCCAGCAGCTTGGATCGGACAGGAAGCACAGATACGCAGTATTTT.

The chain employs TRBV27 and TRBJ1-1; 7 nucleotides agree with TRBD1. The junction had 2 bases not matched to a gene; V was cut back by 3 bases and J by 1 base. This CDR3 has 14 amino acids. CDR1 is MNHEY, CDR2 SMNVEV, per germline (reference sequence). The CDR3 nucleotides read TGTGCCAGCAGTTTCAGGGGGAGGAACACTGAAGCTTTCTTT. Protein: CASSFRGRNTEAFF.

The chain links TRBV18 to TRBJ1-2, with 7 bases identical to TRBD1. Germline CDR1 KGHSH, CDR2 LQKENI. The CDR3 spans 15 residues. Losses at the gene ends were 3 bases for V and 2 bases for J; bases not matched to a gene: 6. Here the CDR3 reads CASSPSTGVNYGYTF. The CDR3 bases are TGTGCCAGCTCACCCTCCACAGGGGTAAACTATGGCTACACCTTC.

The chain combines TRBV6-5 with TRBJ2-5; 8 bases match TRBD2. Trimming at V came to 4 bases and at J to 5 bases, leaving 9 bases not matched to a gene. From germline, CDR1 is MNHEY and CDR2 SVGAGI. The CDR3 has 15 amino acids. CDR3 residues: CASSSPRGGRETQYF. As DNA, the CDR3 is TGTGCCAGCAGTTCCCCACGGGGGGGGAGGGAGACCCAGTACTTC.

The chain joins TRBV6-4 to TRBJ2-2; a possible D gene is TRBD1 (6 bases). V lost 4 bases and J 4 bases, leaving 10 bases between the germline ends. The CDR3 length is 14 residues. The germline gives CDR1 MRHNA, CDR2 SNTAGT. The CDR3 protein is CASSVLDSTGELFF. In DNA, the CDR3 is TGTGCCAGCAGTGTCCTGGACAGCACCGGGGAGCTGTTTTTT.

The chain recombines TRBV2 with TRBJ1-2; D remains ambiguous. The CDR3 runs to 11 residues. Germline V gene sequence: CDR1 SNHLY, CDR2 FYNNEI. V was cut by 7 bases and J by 7 bases, with 10 bases left in between. CDR3 residues: CASTNPSGYTF. CDR3 nucleotide sequence: TGTGCCAGCACCAACCCCAGTGGCTACACCTTC.

CDR3 amino acids: CASSAQANTEAFF. The CDR3 bases are TGTGCCAGCTCCGCGCAGGCGAACACTGAAGCTTTCTTT. V and J are TRBV7-2 and TRBJ1-1; D is uncertain. Germline V gene lookup returns CDR1 SGHTA and CDR2 FQGNSA. The CDR3 has 13 amino acids. Trimming pared 8 bases from V and 1 base from J, leaving 11 bases between.

This chain uses TRBV11-1 with TRBJ2-2, with D uncertain. The V end was cut by 6 bases, the J end by 3 bases, with 5 bases between. Germline V gives CDR1 SGHAT, CDR2 FQDESV (reference sequence). This CDR3 spans 12 amino acids. CDR3 amino acids: CASRAYTGELFF. In nucleotides, the CDR3 is TGTGCCAGCAGGGCTTACACCGGGGAGCTGTTTTTT.

The DNA for the CDR3 is TGTGCCAGCAGCCCAGGGATACTCTCTGGAAACACCATATATTTT. The encoded protein is CASSPGILSGNTIYF. The V call is TRBV27, the J call TRBJ1-3; TRBD1 might be the D (5 bases). The V end was cut by 6 bases, the J end by 0 bases, with 12 bases between. The germline V gene encodes CDR1 MNHEY and CDR2 SMNVEV (reference sequence). The CDR3 consists of 15 residues.

The V call is TRBV6-1, the J call TRBJ2-5; D may be TRBD1 (6 bases). The better agreement between TRBJ2-7 and the DNA end casts doubt on the J call. The germline V gene encodes CDR1 MNHNS and CDR2 SASEGT. This CDR3 comprises 15 residues. CDR3 DNA: TGTGCCAGCAGTGAAGCCGGGACACGTTTCTACGAGCAGTACTTC. This gives the protein CASSEAGTRFYEQYF.

The genes are TRBV11-2 and TRBJ1-5; TRBD1 aligns across 8 bases. With 5 bases clipped from V and 5 bases from J, the junction kept 8 bases outside the gene matches. Germline V gene data show CDR1 as SGHAT and CDR2 as FQNNGV. The CDR3 contains 15 residues. Here the CDR3 reads CASSVLQGEDQPQHF. CDR3 nucleotides: TGTGCCAGCAGCGTCCTACAGGGGGAGGATCAGCCCCAGCATTTT.

V usage is TRBV28 and J usage is TRBJ1-1; D is uncertain. V gave up 7 bases and J gave up 8 bases, with 14 bases separating them. CDR1 MDHEN and CDR2 SYDVKM come from the germline V gene. The CDR3 has 12 amino acids. CDR3 amino acids: CASKSAGLEAFF. As DNA, the CDR3 is TGTGCCAGCAAATCGGCAGGCTTAGAAGCTTTCTTT.

J is TRBJ1-1 and V is TRBV7-9; D gene ambiguous. Looked up from germline, CDR1 is SEHNR and CDR2 is FQNEAQ (reference sequence). The V gene lost 6 bases and the J gene lost 1 base, with 12 bases spanning the gap. The CDR3 covers 14 residues. The CDR3, as DNA: TGTGCCAGCAGTCTAGGCACAACGAACACTGAAGCTTTCTTT. Translation gives CASSLGTTNTEAFF.

The chain is built from TRBV20-1 and TRBJ2-5, with D hard to call. Germline V gene data show CDR1 as DFQATT and CDR2 as SNEGSKA (reference sequence). Trimming shortened V by 7 bases and J by 2 bases, and 8 bases separated the two germline ends. CDR3 size: 11 residues. In DNA, the CDR3 is TGCAGTGGTGTTATACAAGAGACCCAGTACTTC. Translated: CSGVIQETQYF.

This rearrangement joins TRBV29-1 to TRBJ1-2; 10 positions match TRBD1. The germline CDR1 and CDR2 sequences are SQVTM and ANQGSEA. The CDR3 length is 14 residues. V trimming: 1 base; J trimming: 6 bases; junction bases outside the gene matches: 5. Written as DNA, the CDR3 is TGCAGCGTTGAAGGGGGACAGGGGACAGATGGCTACACCTTC. The encoded protein is CSVEGGQGTDGYTF.

V is TRBV5-8 and J is TRBJ2-5, with 12 bases aligning to TRBD2. V dropped 4 bases and J dropped 2; count of bases not matched to a gene: 9. The CDR3 runs 17 residues. Germline V gives CDR1 SGHTS, CDR2 YDEGEE. CDR3 protein: CASSHGLAGGTQETQYF. CDR3 nucleotide sequence: TGTGCCAGCAGCCATGGCCTAGCGGGGGGGACACAAGAGACCCAGTACTTC.

The rearrangement uses TRBV19 and TRBJ2-3; the D gene is possibly TRBD2 (7 bases). CDR3 length equals 16 residues. CDR1 is LNHDA and CDR2 is SQIVND in the germline V gene (reference sequence). Trimming pared 0 bases from V and 5 bases from J, leaving 15 bases between. CDR3 region: CASSIDINREGDTQYF. DNA for the CDR3: TGTGCCAGTAGTATAGATATAAACAGGGAGGGAGATACGCAGTATTTT.

The chain couples TRBV10-3 to TRBJ1-2, with a possible D match to TRBD1 (5 bases). The CDR3 totals 14 residues. The germline V and J ends were trimmed by 3 bases and 4 bases, with 12 bases remaining between them. The germline V gene has CDR1 ENHRY and CDR2 SYGVKD. The CDR3 region is CAISDTSRGYGYTF. The DNA for the CDR3 is TGTGCCATCAGTGACACCTCTAGGGGCTATGGCTACACCTTC.

The chain carries TRBV15 and TRBJ1-5; D uncertain. Germline V gene sequence: CDR1 LNHNV, CDR2 YYDKDF (reference sequence). V lost 3 bases and J 6 bases, leaving 6 bases between the germline ends. This CDR3 is built from 12 residues. In DNA, the CDR3 is TGTGCCACCAGCAGTACGGGTCAGCCCCAGCATTTT. Protein sequence: CATSSTGQPQHF.

V usage is TRBV9 and J usage is TRBJ2-1; 10 bases fit TRBD2. The CDR3 spans 16 residues. Germline V gives CDR1 SGDLS, CDR2 YYNGEE. The ends lost 4 bases at V and 9 bases at J; junction bases unmatched: 13. The CDR3 region has the DNA TGTGCCAGCAGCCCCGCCCTAGCGGGGGCCGGGGGTGAGCAGTTCTTC. This translates into CASSPALAGAGGEQFF.

The CDR3 nucleotides read TGTGCCAGCAGCTGGACAGCAACTAATGAAAAACTGTTTTTT. This codes for CASSWTATNEKLFF. This chain joins TRBV27 and TRBJ1-4; weak D call: TRBD1 (6 bases). Germline CDR1 is MNHEY and CDR2 is SMNVEV (reference sequence). Trimming stripped 6 bases from V and 0 bases from J, with 8 bases between. CDR3 length: 14 amino acids.

V gene TRBV19 combines with J gene TRBJ1-5, with TRBD1 identical over 7 bases. The V and J ends lost 7 bases and 7 bases, in that order; junction bases with no gene match: 10. The germline gives CDR1 LNHDA, CDR2 SQIVND (reference sequence). This CDR3 is built from 14 residues. The CDR3 nucleotides are TGTGCCAGTACTATCGGACAGGTGAGGCAGCCCCAGCATTTT. The encoded protein is CASTIGQVRQPQHF.

The CDR3 coding sequence is TGTGCCATCAGTATACCGGGACAGGGGGCAAGCACAGATACGCAGTATTTT. Its protein is CAISIPGQGASTDTQYF. V usage is TRBV10-3 and J usage is TRBJ2-3; TRBD1 matches 12 bases. CDR1 and CDR2 (germline): ENHRY, SYGVKD. This CDR3 is 17 amino acids long. V gave up 5 bases and J gave up 0 bases; unmatched junction bases: 6.

The rearrangement joins TRBV2 to TRBJ1-4; tentative D call: TRBD1 (5 bases). The CDR3 sequence is 13 residues long. Germline CDR1 reads SNHLY; CDR2 reads FYNNEI. The ends were cut back, 6 bases at V and 7 bases at J, with 12 bases in the middle. The CDR3 loop is CASRAGGGEKLFF. In DNA form, the CDR3 reads TGTGCCAGCAGGGCCGGGGGGGGTGAAAAACTGTTTTTT.